Detailed here is one TCR beta chain. Generated by immunoSEQ multiplex PCR, the TCRdb table keeps only in-frame clones and is missing some. The sample includes fewer than 150,000 clones, approximately 80% of them seen just once. The record originates from a study of blood T cell repertoires in COVID-19. The CDR3 is 16 residues long. Germline V gives CDR1 KGHSH, CDR2 LQKENI. Trimming took 3 bases from V and 5 from J; bases not matched to a gene: 12. The sample consisted of peripheral blood. The clonotype was recovered from an elderly woman in a cohort sampled during active or convalescent COVID-19. The V gene is TRBV18, the J gene TRBJ2-7; 8 nucleotides align to TRBD2. CDR3 residues: CASSPGGGHRVHEQYF. The DNA for the CDR3 is TGTGCCAGCTCACCCGGGGGGGGCCACAGGGTCCACGAGCAGTACTTC.